Below, 18 T cell receptor beta chains from the same sample are listed, as sequenced in a study of T cells in Graves' hyperthyroidism and ophthalmopathy. Authors of the study amplified TCR beta CDR3 regions from RNA transcripts. Using the HTBI primer set, a first-round RT-PCR was run on the TCR CDR3. TCRdb itself ran the multiplex PCR reads through MiXCR, one entry per CDR3 protein. The sample contains 600,000 to 650,000 distinct CDR3 sequences, 20% to 25% of which appear only once. The sample comprised blood. The receptors were sampled from a man in his thirties or forties with Graves' ophthalmopathy.

The rearrangement links TRBV12-3 or TRBV12-4 to TRBJ1-6; no clear D. Trimming removed 1 base from V and 0 bases from J, with 4 bases in between. This CDR3 region has 15 residues. CDR3 coding DNA: TGTGCCAGCAGTTTAGATTTCTCCTATAATTCACCCCTCCACTTT. Amino acid sequence: CASSLDFSYNSPLHF.

The chain carries TRBV9 and TRBJ2-3; 7 nucleotides agree with TRBD2. Looked up from germline, CDR1 is SGDLS and CDR2 is YYNGEE. Losses at the gene ends were 0 bases for V and 4 bases for J; bases not matched to a gene: 11. The CDR3 is made up of 17 amino acids. CDR3 amino acids: CASSVAGQLAQSDTQYF. The CDR3 coding sequence is TGTGCCAGCAGCGTAGCTGGTCAACTAGCGCAATCAGATACGCAGTATTTT.

The gene calls are TRBV6-4 and TRBJ2-1; TRBD2 aligns across 8 bases. The V gene's germline CDR1 is MRHNA and CDR2 SNTAGT. The CDR3 runs 15 residues. V lost 6 bases to trimming and J lost 7 bases; unmatched junction nucleotides: 11. For the CDR3, the DNA is TGTGCCAGCAGCGAACGCAGCGGGAGTGGTAATGAGCAGTTCTTC. Translated: CASSERSGSGNEQFF.

This clonotype was seen a few times. The genes are TRBV20-1 and TRBJ2-7; D is possibly TRBD1 (7 bases). In germline, CDR1 is DFQATT, CDR2 SNEGSKA (reference sequence). V shed 6 bases and J shed 5 bases, with 17 bases lying between them. The CDR3 covers 13 residues. For the CDR3, the DNA is TGCAGTGCGACTAGGGGGCAGGGGGACGAGCAGTACTTC. Encoded protein: CSATRGQGDEQYF.

This clonotype was picked up a small number of times. The chain has TRBV6-1 and TRBJ1-1, with D perhaps matching TRBD1 (5 bases). V lost 8 bases, J lost 0 bases, and 7 bases lay in between. Per germline, CDR1 MNHNS and CDR2 SASEGT. The CDR3 loop spans 12 amino acids. The CDR3 nucleotides are TGTGCCAGCGGACACCTGAACACTGAAGCTTTCTTT. Its translation is CASGHLNTEAFF.

The gene calls are TRBV13 and TRBJ2-7, with TRBD1 matching 9 bases. V trimming: 7 bases; J trimming: 2 bases; junction bases outside the gene matches: 12. Germline CDR1 is PRHDT and CDR2 is FYEKMQ (reference sequence). The CDR3 length is 16 residues. CDR3 coding DNA: TGTGCCAGCAAACCTACCTGGGACAGGGACGCCTACGAGCAGTACTTC. Its translation: CASKPTWDRDAYEQYF.

The table lists this clonotype with a few counts. The chain uses TRBV3-1 and TRBJ1-2; a weak D match, TRBD1 (5 bases). The CDR3 length is 15 residues. Trimming stripped 4 bases from V and 2 bases from J, with 14 bases between. From germline, CDR1 is LGHDT and CDR2 YNNKEL (reference sequence). CDR3 in amino acids: CASSPRPWGNYGYTF. In DNA form, the CDR3 reads TGTGCCAGCAGCCCCCGCCCCTGGGGGAACTATGGCTACACCTTC.

The gene calls are TRBV4-3 and TRBJ2-1; 7 bases agree with TRBD2. With V trimmed by 0 bases and J by 2 bases, 7 bases remained unmatched. CDR3 length equals 17 residues. Germline V lookup: CDR1 LGHNA, CDR2 YSLEER. For the CDR3, the DNA is TGCGCCAGCAGCCAAGATAAAGAAGCGGGAACCTACAATGAGCAGTTCTTC. Protein sequence: CASSQDKEAGTYNEQFF.

This chain uses TRBV20-1 with TRBJ1-2; D perhaps matches TRBD1 (6 bases). The germline gives CDR1 DFQATT, CDR2 SNEGSKA (reference sequence). CDR3 length equals 13 residues. V was shortened by 7 bases and J by 0 bases, with 12 bases between the two germline ends. The CDR3 coding sequence is TGCAGTGTCAGGGCAGGGGCTAACTATGGCTACACCTTC. This translates into CSVRAGANYGYTF.

The rearrangement uses TRBV2 and TRBJ2-5, with 9 bases matching TRBD2. V lost 6 bases, J lost 5 bases, and 4 bases stayed unmatched. Germline V lookup: CDR1 SNHLY, CDR2 FYNNEI. This CDR3 region has 13 residues. CDR3 DNA sequence: TGTGCCAGCAGGGCTAGCGGGAAGGAGACCCAGTACTTC. It codes for CASRASGKETQYF.

The chain recombines TRBV5-1 with TRBJ1-1; the D gene is possibly TRBD1 (6 bases). Trimming stripped 0 bases from V and 2 bases from J, with 11 bases between. Per the germline V gene, CDR1 is SGHRS and CDR2 is YFSETQ. There are 15 residues in the CDR3. Here the CDR3 reads CASSLDGQTNTEAFF. The CDR3 bases are TGCGCCAGCAGCTTGGACGGACAGACCAACACTGAAGCTTTCTTT. Variable domain in full (rest from reference TRBV5-1 and TRBJ1-1): KAGVTQTPRYLIKTRGQQVTLSCSPISGHRSVSWYQQTPGQGLQFLFEYFSETQRNKGNFPGRFSGRQFSNSRSEMNVSTLELGDSALYLCASSLDGQTNTEAFFGQGTRLTVV.

V gene TRBV3-1 combines with J gene TRBJ2-2, with D possibly matching TRBD2 (6 bases). This CDR3 is 14 amino acids long. V was pared by 6 bases and J by 5 bases, with 13 bases between. Germline CDR1 LGHDT, CDR2 YNNKEL (reference sequence). CDR3 sequence: CASRGEVSTGELFF. Here the CDR3 DNA reads TGTGCCAGCAGGGGGGAGGTGTCTACCGGGGAGCTGTTTTTT.

DNA for the CDR3: TGCAGTGCTAGCGGGAGGTGGTACCAAGAGACCCAGTACTTC. Translated: CSASGRWYQETQYF. The chain combines TRBV20-1 with TRBJ2-5; 7 bases are shared with TRBD2. The V gene end was trimmed by 3 bases and the J gene end by 0 bases; junction bases not matched to a gene: 4. In germline, CDR1 is DFQATT, CDR2 SNEGSKA (reference sequence). There are 14 residues in the CDR3.

This clonotype was seen many times. The V and J genes are TRBV7-2 and TRBJ2-7, with 8 bases lining up with TRBD1. Germline V gene lookup returns CDR1 SGHTA and CDR2 FQGNSA. This CDR3 contains 16 residues. V shed 1 base, J shed 0 bases, and the junction held 5 bases outside the gene matches. The CDR3: CASSLGPGGGSYEQYF. CDR3 nucleotide sequence: TGTGCCAGCAGCTTAGGTCCAGGGGGCGGCTCCTACGAGCAGTACTTC.

The DNA for the CDR3 is TGCGCCAGCAGCCAATTAACAGGCGGGCTTTACGAGCAGTACTTC. As protein: CASSQLTGGLYEQYF. The chain is built from TRBV4-1 and TRBJ2-7, with D possibly being TRBD1 or TRBD2 (5 bases each). The V gene's germline CDR1 is MGHRA and CDR2 YSYEKL. The length of the CDR3 is 15 residues. V dropped 2 bases and J dropped 4 bases, with 15 bases sitting between them.

V usage is TRBV2 and J usage is TRBJ2-3; 9 bases line up with TRBD2. From germline, CDR1 is SNHLY and CDR2 FYNNEI. V dropped 10 bases and J dropped 1; count of bases not matched to a gene: 24. The CDR3 is made up of 20 amino acids. Written as DNA, the CDR3 is TGTGCCATCGCCGTCAACTCATTAGCGGGAGTACGTCCCCGCACAGATACGCAGTATTTT. This encodes CAIAVNSLAGVRPRTDTQYF.

This clonotype has more than one count but fewer than ten. This chain links TRBV15 with TRBJ2-3; 7 bases are shared with TRBD1. The CDR3 extends over 15 amino acids. Germline-derived CDR1 and CDR2 are LNHNV and YYDKDF (reference sequence). Trimming at V came to 2 bases and at J to 1 base, leaving 3 bases not matched to a gene. The CDR3: CATSRRGQGTDTQYF. The DNA of the CDR3 is TGTGCCACCAGCAGACGTGGACAGGGCACAGATACGCAGTATTTT.

In this sample, this clonotype turned up many times. The rearrangement uses TRBV19 and TRBJ1-5; D uncertain. CDR3 length: 12 residues. V was clipped by 4 bases and J by 1 base, with 2 bases between them. Germline V gene lookup returns CDR1 LNHDA and CDR2 SQIVND (reference sequence). Written as DNA, the CDR3 is TGTGCCAGTAGTAACAGCAATCAGCCCCAGCATTTT. Protein sequence: CASSNSNQPQHF.